This TCR beta chain comes out of a study of OX40 agonist ivuxolimab in advanced cancers. In the study overall: As their treatment, patients were administered ivuxolimab, an agonistic anti-OX40 (CD134) antibody. The dose of intravenous ivuxolimab that patients received every 2 weeks ranged from 0.01 to 10 mg/kg. From about 23 to 85 years was the age range, with a mean of about 56 years, and over 70% were male.

TCRdb's copy holds only in-frame clones and misses some; the assay was immunoSEQ multiplex PCR. The sample has under 60,000 clones; 85% to 95% are singletons. Germline V gene data show CDR1 as SNHLY and CDR2 as FYNNEI. The CDR3 consists of 15 residues. V lost 7 bases and J lost 2; bases outside the gene matches: 7. The clonotype originates from an adult with an advanced solid tumor such as melanoma, head and neck, liver or kidney cancer. The genes are TRBV2 and TRBJ2-7, with 11 bases fitting TRBD2. This specimen was CD4+ or CD8+ T cells sorted from blood, taken in a trial of the OX40 agonist ivuxolimab. The CDR3 is CASNLLAGEAYEQYF. Here the CDR3 DNA reads TGTGCCAGCAACCTACTAGCGGGAGAAGCCTACGAGCAGTACTTC.